The clone carrying this T cell receptor beta chain was recorded once. The antigen is unknown. These data belong to a study of T cell repertoires and HLA-DP antigens. Study information: The donors, ranging 18-to-29 to 60-to-69 years, included a couple of males and one female. Findings and limits, study-wide: Pre-culture clonality, about 0.036, was far below sorted CD137+ clonality of about 0.41.

The CDR3 spans 13 residues. Trimming pared 3 bases from V and 4 bases from J, leaving 9 bases between. Germline values: CDR1 MNHNS, CDR2 SASEGT. The PCR primers covered 54 TRBV and 13 TRBJ segments. TCRdb's copy holds only in-frame clones and misses some; the assay was immunoSEQ multiplex PCR. This sample carries around 100,000 clones, 92% of them seen once, and the ten largest clones take around 0.3%. CD4+ T cells, purified by negative selection, averaged approximately 98% purity. The J gene is TRBJ1-2, the V gene TRBV6-1; no reliable D call. This TCR came from a woman between 18 and 29 years old in good health and CMV-seronegative. Sequences were obtained from CD4+ T cells from PBMCs. CDR3 in amino acids: CASSDRASYGYTF. The CDR3 nucleotides are TGTGCCAGCAGTGATAGAGCAAGCTATGGCTACACCTTC.